This T cell receptor beta chain came from a study of control samples from healthy donors and cancer patients (TCRdb year 2020). Comments on this clone: What antigen it recognizes has not been identified. It has no much larger one-base neighbor in the sample; base qualities were not kept.

Library method: the immunoSEQ multiplex PCR assay. As stored in TCRdb, this immuneACCESS dataset retains in-frame rearrangements with V and J assigned. A fraction of the clones does not appear; measured against another copy, unresolved V genes explain less than half of the discrepancy, and the remainder lacks a known reason. In all, the sample holds 50,000 to 55,000 clones, and roughly 95% of those were seen once. In total, the top ten clones hold approximately 2.3% of the sample. V is clipped by 1 base and J by 5 bases, and the sequence between their germline boundaries is 14 bases long. Spanning cysteine to phenylalanine, the CDR3 consists of 14 amino acids. The DNA shown is the 42-base CDR3, in frame from base 1. Via the germline V gene (reference sequence), CDR1 is GTSNPN and CDR2 SVGIG.

This TCR was recovered from a man aged 30-40 years in good health. The chain is encoded by TRBV30 joined to TRBJ1-2, with the D gene too uncertain to name. The source material was blood. CDR3 reads: CAWSAPRSGYGYTF. Here is the DNA: TGTGCCTGGAGTGCACCTCGGAGTGGGTATGGCTACACCTTC.